The text below deals with one TCR beta chain. Antigen unknown. Donors consisted of healthy bone marrow donors. Nominally healthy donors were sampled, though unrecorded immune exposures were likely. Primers: 60 Vbeta forward and 13 Jbeta reverse. Measured with immunoSEQ multiplex PCR; TCRdb has only the in-frame clones, and not every one. The data contain approximately 110,000 clones, 77% of them singletons. This entry is derived from a study of cytomegalovirus exposure and HLA in healthy donors. Study-wide findings and caveats: Among TCR beta chains, those listed as cytomegalovirus-associated numbered some 170. Prior analysis indicated that the majority of TCR beta V segments exhibited productivity approximately 90% or approximately 30% of the time.

CDR1 is MRHNA, CDR2 SNTAGT, per germline. Deletions cut 0 bases from V and 1 base from J, with 3 bases between. This CDR3 spans 14 amino acids. The source of this sequence is a human donor in good health. Sequenced material: PBMCs. This chain links TRBV6-4 with TRBJ2-2; the D is unclear. CDR3 in amino acids: CASSDSGNTGELFF. CDR3 coding DNA: TGTGCCAGCAGTGACTCCGGGAACACCGGGGAGCTGTTTTTT.